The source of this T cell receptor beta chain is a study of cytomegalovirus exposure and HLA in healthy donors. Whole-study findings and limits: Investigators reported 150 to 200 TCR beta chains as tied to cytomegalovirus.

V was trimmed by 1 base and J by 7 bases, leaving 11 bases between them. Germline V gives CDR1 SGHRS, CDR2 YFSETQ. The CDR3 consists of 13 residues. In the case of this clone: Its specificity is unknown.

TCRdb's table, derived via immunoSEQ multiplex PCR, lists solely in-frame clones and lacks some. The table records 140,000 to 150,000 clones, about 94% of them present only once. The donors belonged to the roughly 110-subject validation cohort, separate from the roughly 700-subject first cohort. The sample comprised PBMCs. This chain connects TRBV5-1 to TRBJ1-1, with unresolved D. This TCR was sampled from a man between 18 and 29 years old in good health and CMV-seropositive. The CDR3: CASSLWGGIEAFF. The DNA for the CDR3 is TGCGCCAGCAGCTTGTGGGGAGGCATTGAAGCTTTCTTT.